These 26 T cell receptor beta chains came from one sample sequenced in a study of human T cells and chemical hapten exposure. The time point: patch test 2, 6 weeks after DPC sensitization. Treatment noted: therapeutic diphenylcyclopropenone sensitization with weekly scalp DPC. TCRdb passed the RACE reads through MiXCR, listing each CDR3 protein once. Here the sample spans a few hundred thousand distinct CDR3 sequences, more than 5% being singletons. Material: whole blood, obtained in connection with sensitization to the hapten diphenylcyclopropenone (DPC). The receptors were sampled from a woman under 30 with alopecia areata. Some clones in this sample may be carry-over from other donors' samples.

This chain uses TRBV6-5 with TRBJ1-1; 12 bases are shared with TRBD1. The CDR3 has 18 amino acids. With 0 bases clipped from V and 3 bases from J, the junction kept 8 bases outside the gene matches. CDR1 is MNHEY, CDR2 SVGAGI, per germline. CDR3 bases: TGTGCCAGCAGTTACTCAGGGACAGGGGGCGCGAGGGACACTGAAGCTTTCTTT. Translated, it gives CASSYSGTGGARDTEAFF.

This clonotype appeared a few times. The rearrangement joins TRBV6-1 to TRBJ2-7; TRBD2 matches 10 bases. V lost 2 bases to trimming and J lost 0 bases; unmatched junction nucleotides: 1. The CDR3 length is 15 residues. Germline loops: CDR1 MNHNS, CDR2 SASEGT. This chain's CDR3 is CASSELAGDSYEQYF. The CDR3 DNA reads TGTGCCAGCAGTGAACTAGCGGGGGACTCCTACGAGCAGTACTTC.

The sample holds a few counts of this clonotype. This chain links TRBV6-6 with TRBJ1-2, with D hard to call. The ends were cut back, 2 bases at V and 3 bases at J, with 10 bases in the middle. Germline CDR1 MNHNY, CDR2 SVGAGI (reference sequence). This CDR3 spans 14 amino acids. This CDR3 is CASSYKSAHYGYTF. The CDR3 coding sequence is TGTGCCAGCAGTTACAAGAGCGCACACTATGGCTACACCTTC.

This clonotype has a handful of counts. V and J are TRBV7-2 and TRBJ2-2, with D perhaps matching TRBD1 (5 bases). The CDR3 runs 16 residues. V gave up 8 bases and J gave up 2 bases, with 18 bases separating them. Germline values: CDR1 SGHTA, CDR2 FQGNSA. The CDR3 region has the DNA TGTGCCAGCCACCCCACAGGACACACCAACACCGGGGAGCTGTTTTTT. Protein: CASHPTGHTNTGELFF. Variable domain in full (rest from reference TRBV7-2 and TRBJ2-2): GAGVSQSPSNKVTEKGKDVELRCDPISGHTALYWYRQSLGQGLEFLIYFQGNSAPDKSGLPSDRFSAERTGGSVSTLTIQRTQQEDSAVYLCASHPTGHTNTGELFFGEGSRLTVL.

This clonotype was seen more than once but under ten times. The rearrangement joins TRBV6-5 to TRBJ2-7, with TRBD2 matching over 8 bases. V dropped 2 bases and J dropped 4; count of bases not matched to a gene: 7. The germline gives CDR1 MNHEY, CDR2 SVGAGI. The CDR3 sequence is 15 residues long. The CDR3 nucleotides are TGTGCCAGCAGTTACGGGATAGCGGGGTTTTACGAGCAGTACTTC. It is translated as CASSYGIAGFYEQYF.

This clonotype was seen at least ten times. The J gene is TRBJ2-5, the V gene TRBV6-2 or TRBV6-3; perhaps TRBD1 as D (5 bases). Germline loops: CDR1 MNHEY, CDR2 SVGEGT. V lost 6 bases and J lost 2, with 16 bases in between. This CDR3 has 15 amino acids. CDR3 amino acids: CASSSDTSGQETQYF. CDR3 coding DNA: TGTGCCAGCAGCTCGGACACCTCAGGGCAAGAGACCCAGTACTTC.

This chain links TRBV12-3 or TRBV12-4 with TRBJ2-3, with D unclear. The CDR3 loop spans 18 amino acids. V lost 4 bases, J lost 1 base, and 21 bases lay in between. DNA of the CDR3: TGTGCCAGCAGTTCCCCGGACCGGTGGGCCGCAGGCACAGATACGCAGTATTTT. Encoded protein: CASSSPDRWAAGTDTQYF.

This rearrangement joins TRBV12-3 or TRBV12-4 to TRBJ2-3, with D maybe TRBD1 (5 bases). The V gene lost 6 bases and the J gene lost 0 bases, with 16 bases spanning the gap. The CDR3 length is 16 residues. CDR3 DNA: TGTGCCAGCAGCCCTACCAGGGCCCCTAGCACAGATACGCAGTATTTT. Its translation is CASSPTRAPSTDTQYF.

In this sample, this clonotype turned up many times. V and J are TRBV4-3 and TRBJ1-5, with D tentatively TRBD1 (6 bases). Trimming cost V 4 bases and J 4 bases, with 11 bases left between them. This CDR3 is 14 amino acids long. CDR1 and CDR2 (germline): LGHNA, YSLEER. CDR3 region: CASSRITGNQPQHF. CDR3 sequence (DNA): TGCGCCAGCAGCCGCATCACAGGGAATCAGCCCCAGCATTTT.

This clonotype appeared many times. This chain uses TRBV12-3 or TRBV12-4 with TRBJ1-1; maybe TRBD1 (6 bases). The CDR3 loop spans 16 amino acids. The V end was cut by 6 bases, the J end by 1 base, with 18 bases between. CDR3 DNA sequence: TGTGCCAGCAGCCCTCTTGCAGGGGTGCGGAACACTGAAGCTTTCTTT. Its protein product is CASSPLAGVRNTEAFF.

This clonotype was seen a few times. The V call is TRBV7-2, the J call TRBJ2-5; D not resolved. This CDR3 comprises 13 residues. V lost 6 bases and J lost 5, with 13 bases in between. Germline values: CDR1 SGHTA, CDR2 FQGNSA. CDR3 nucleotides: TGTGCCAGCAGAAACACCTTCCCGGAGACCCAGTACTTC. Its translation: CASRNTFPETQYF.

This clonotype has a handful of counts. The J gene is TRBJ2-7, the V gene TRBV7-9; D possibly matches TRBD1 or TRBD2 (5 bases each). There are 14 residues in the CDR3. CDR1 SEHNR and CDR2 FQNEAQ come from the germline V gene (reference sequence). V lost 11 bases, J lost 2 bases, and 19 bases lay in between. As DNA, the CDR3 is TGTGCCTCCAGGTCGGGACCTACGGCCTACGAGCAGTACTTC. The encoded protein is CASRSGPTAYEQYF.

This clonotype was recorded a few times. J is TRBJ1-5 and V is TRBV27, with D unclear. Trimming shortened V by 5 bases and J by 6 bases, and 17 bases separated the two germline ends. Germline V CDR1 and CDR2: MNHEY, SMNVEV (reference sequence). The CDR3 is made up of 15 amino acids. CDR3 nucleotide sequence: TGTGCCAGCAGTGGAAGTGACGGGCTAAGTCAGCCCCAGCATTTT. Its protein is CASSGSDGLSQPQHF.

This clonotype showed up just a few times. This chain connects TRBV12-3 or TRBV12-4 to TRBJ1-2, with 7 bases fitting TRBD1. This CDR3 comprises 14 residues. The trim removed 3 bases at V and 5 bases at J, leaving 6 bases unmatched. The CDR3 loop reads CASSFWGQNYGYTF. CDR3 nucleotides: TGTGCCAGCAGTTTCTGGGGACAGAATTATGGCTACACCTTC.

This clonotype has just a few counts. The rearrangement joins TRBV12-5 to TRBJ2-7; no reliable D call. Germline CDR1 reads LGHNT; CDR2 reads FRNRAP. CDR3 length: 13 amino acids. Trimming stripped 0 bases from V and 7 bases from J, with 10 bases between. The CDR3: CASGLVGIQEQYF. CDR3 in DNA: TGTGCTAGTGGTTTGGTAGGGATTCAAGAGCAGTACTTC.

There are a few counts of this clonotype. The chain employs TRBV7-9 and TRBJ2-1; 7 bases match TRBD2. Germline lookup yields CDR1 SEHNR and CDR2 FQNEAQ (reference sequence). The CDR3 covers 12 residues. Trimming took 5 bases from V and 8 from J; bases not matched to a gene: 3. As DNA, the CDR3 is TGTGCCAGCAGCGCGACTAGCCATGAGCAGTTCTTC. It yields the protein CASSATSHEQFF.

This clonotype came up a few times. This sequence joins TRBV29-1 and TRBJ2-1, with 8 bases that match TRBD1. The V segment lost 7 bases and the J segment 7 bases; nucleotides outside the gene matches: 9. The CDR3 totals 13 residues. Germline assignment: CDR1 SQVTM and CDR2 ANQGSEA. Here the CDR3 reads CSAEETGENEQFF. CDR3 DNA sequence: TGCAGCGCTGAGGAGACAGGGGAGAATGAGCAGTTCTTC.

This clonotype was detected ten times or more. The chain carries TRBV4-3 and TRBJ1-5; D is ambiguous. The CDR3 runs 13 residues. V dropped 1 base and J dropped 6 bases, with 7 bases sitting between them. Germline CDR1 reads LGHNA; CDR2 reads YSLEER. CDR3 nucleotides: TGCGCCAGCAGCCAAGGAGGGAGTCAGCCCCAGCATTTT. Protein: CASSQGGSQPQHF.

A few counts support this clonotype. The CDR3 nucleotides read TGTGCCAGCTCACCCGCTGGAAACACCATATATTTT. Encoded protein: CASSPAGNTIYF. The chain joins TRBV18 to TRBJ1-3; D uncertain. Germline V gives CDR1 KGHSH, CDR2 LQKENI. V was trimmed by 3 bases and J by 2 bases, leaving 2 bases between them. The CDR3 is 12 residues long.

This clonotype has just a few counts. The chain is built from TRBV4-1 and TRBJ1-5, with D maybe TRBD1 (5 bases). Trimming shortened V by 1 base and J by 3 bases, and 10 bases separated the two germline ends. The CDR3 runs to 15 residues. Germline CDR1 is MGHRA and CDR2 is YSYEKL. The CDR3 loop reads CASSQGGGTNQPQHF. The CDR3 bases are TGCGCCAGCAGCCAAGGAGGAGGGACCAATCAGCCCCAGCATTTT.

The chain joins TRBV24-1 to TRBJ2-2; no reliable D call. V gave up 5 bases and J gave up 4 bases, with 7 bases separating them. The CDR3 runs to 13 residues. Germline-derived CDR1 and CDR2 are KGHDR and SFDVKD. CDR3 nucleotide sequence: TGTGCCACCAGTGCCCCGAGCACCGGGGAGCTGTTTTTT. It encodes CATSAPSTGELFF.

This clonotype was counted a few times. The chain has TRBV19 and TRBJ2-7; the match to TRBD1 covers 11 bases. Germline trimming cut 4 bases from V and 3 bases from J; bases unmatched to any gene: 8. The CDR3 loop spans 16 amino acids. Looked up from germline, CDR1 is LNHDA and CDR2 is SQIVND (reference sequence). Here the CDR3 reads CASSRTTGTGGYEQYF. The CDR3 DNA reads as TGTGCCAGTAGTAGAACCACCGGGACAGGGGGCTACGAGCAGTACTTC.

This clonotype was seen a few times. The CDR3 DNA sequence: TGTGCCAGCAGCTTGGGGGTCGGGGACTACAATGAGCAGTTCTTC. It is translated as CASSLGVGDYNEQFF. The chain employs TRBV5-5 and TRBJ2-1; a weak D match, TRBD2 (5 bases). The germline CDR1 and CDR2 sequences are SGHKS and YYEKEE (reference sequence). The V gene lost 0 bases and the J gene lost 3 bases, with 10 bases spanning the gap. The CDR3 covers 15 residues. The complete variable domain, with remaining parts taken from reference TRBV5-5 and TRBJ2-1, reads DAGVTQSPTHLIKTRGQQVTLRCSPISGHKSVSWYQQVLGQGPQFIFQYYEKEERGRGNFPDRFSARQFPNYSSELNVNALLLGDSALYLCASSLGVGDYNEQFFGPGTRLTVL.

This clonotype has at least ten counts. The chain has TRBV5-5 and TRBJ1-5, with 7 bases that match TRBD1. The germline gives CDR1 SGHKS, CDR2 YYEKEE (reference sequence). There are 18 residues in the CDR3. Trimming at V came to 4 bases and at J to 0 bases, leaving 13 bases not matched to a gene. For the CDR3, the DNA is TGTGCCAGCAGCGATACCGGGACAGAGCTTTATAGCAATCAGCCCCAGCATTTT. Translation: CASSDTGTELYSNQPQHF.

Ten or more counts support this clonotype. This CDR3 reads CASSGGQGDNQPQHF. The CDR3 coding sequence is TGTGCCAGCAGCGGAGGACAGGGTGACAATCAGCCCCAGCATTTT. V usage is TRBV7-9 and J usage is TRBJ1-5, with TRBD1 identical over 8 bases. V lost 5 bases and J lost 3; bases outside the gene matches: 6. CDR3 size: 15 residues. The germline gives CDR1 SEHNR, CDR2 FQNEAQ (reference sequence). The entire variable domain, with the rest obtained from reference TRBV7-9 and TRBJ1-5, is as follows: DTGVSQNPRHKITKRGQNVTFRCDPISEHNRLYWYRQTLGQGPEFLTYFQNEAQLEKSRLLSDRFSAERPKGSFSTLEIQRTEQGDSAMYLCASSGGQGDNQPQHFGDGTRLSIL.

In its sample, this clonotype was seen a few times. The CDR3 bases are TGTGCCAGCAGTGTTACTAGCGGGAGCACAGATACGCAGTATTTT. Protein sequence: CASSVTSGSTDTQYF. The chain uses TRBV6-4 and TRBJ2-3; 9 bases match TRBD2. The J segment lost 0 bases and the V segment lost 4 bases, leaving 2 bases of the junction unmatched. CDR3 length: 15 residues. CDR1 is MRHNA, CDR2 SNTAGT, per germline.